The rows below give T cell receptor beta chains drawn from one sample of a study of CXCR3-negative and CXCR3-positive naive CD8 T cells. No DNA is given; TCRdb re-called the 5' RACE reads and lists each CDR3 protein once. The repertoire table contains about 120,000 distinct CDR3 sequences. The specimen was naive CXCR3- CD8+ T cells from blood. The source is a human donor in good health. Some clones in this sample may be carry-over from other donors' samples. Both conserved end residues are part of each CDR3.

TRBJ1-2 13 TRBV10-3 CAIRPPGGYGYTF
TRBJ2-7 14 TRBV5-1 CASSVTSGTYEQYF
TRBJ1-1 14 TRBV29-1 CSVEFPRDRTEAFF
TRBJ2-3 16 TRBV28 CASSSVPQQGSDTQYF
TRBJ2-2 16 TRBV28 CASSLAPAGTTGELFF
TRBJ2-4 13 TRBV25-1 CATFSGLENIQYF
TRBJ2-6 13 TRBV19 CASSIGGANVLTF
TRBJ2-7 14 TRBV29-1 CSVNGRGSLGEQYF
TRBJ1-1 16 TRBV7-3 CASSLRPTGMGTEAFF
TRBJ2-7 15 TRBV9 CASSVDGGATYEQYF
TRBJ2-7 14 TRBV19 CASSLRGVDYEQYF
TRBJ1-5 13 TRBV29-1 CSVAQGGGQPQHF
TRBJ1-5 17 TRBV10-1 CASSEPPRDKGDQPQHF
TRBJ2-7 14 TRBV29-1 CSVYGQGGPYEQYF